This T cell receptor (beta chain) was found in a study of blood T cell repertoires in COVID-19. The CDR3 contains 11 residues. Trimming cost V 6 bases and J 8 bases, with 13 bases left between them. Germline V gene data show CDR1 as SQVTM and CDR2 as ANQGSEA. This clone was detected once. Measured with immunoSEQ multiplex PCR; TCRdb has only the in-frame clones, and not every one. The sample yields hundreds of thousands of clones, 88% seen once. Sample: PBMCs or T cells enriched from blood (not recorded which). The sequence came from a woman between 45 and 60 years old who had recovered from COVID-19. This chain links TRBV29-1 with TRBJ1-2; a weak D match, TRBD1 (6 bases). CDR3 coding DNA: TGCAGCGTACATCACAGGGAGGGCTACACCTTC. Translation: CSVHHREGYTF.